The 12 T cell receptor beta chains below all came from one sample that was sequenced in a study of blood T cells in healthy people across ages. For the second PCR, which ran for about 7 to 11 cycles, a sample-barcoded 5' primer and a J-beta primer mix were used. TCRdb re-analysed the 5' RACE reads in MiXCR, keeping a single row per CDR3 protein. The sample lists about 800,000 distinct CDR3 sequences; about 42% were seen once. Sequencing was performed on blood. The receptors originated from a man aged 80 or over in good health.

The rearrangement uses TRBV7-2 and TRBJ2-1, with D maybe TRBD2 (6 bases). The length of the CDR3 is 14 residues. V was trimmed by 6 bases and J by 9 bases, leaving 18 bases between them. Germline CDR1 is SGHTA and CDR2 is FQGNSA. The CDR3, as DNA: TGTGCCAGCAGGCCCCGACTAGGAATCGGTGAGCAGTTCTTC. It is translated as CASRPRLGIGEQFF. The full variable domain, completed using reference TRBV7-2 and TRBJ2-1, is GAGVSQSPSNKVTEKGKDVELRCDPISGHTALYWYRQSLGQGLEFLIYFQGNSAPDKSGLPSDRFSAERTGGSVSTLTIQRTQQEDSAVYLCASRPRLGIGEQFFGPGTRLTVL.

The CDR3 DNA sequence: TGTGCCAGCAGCTCGCGGAAGGCGGGAGGTGTGAATGAGCAGTACTTC. It encodes CASSSRKAGGVNEQYF. The rearrangement joins TRBV7-2 to TRBJ2-5; 8 nucleotides align to TRBD2. Trimming at V came to 4 bases and at J to 11 bases, leaving 18 bases not matched to a gene. Germline CDR1 SGHTA, CDR2 FQGNSA. The CDR3 loop spans 16 amino acids.

CDR3: CSVEDTSLGTDTQYF. The CDR3 DNA is TGCAGCGTTGAAGATACCTCTCTAGGGACAGATACGCAGTATTTT. The chain is built from TRBV29-1 and TRBJ2-3, with D unclear. V was pared by 0 bases and J by 3 bases, with 13 bases between. The CDR3 extends over 15 amino acids. Germline CDR1 and CDR2: SQVTM and ANQGSEA.

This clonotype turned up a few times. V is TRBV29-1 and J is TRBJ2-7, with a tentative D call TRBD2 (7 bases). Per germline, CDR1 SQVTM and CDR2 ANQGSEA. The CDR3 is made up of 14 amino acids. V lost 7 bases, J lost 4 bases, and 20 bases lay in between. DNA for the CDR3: TGCAGCGCCGTGGGGCGGGGGCGCAGGTACGAGCAGTACTTC. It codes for CSAVGRGRRYEQYF.

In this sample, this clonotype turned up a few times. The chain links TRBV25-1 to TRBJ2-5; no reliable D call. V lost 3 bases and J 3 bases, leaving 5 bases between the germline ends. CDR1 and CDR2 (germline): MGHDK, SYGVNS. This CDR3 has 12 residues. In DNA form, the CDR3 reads TGTGCCAGCAGTGATCAAGAAGAGACCCAGTACTTC. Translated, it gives CASSDQEETQYF.

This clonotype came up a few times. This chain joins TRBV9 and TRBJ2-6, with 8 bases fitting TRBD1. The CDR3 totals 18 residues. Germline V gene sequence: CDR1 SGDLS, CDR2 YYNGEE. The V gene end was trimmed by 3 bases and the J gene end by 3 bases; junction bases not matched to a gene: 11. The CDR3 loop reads CASSGQGAGNYGANVLTF. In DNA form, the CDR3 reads TGTGCCAGCAGCGGGCAGGGGGCAGGGAATTATGGGGCCAACGTCCTGACTTTC.

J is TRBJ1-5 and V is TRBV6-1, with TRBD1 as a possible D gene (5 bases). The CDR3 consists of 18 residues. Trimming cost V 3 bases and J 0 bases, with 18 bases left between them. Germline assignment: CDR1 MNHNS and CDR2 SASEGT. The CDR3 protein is CASSEAGTGRSSNQPQHF. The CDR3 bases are TGTGCCAGCAGTGAGGCCGGGACGGGTAGGAGTAGCAATCAGCCCCAGCATTTT.

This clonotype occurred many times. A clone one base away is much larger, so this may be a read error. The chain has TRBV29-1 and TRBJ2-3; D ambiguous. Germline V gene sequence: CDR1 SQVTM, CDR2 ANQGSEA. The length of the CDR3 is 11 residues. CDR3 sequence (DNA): TGCAACGGAAGAATCACAGATACGCAGTATTTT. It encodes CNGRITDTQYF.

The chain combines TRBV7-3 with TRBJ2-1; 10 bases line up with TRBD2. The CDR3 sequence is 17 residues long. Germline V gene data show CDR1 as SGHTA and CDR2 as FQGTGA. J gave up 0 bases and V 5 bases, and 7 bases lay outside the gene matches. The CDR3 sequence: CASSLSGRRSSYNEQFF. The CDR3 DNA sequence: TGTGCCAGCAGCCTTAGCGGGAGGCGAAGCTCCTACAATGAGCAGTTCTTC. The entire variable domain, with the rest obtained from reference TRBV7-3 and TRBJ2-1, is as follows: GAGVSQTPSNKVTEKGKYVELRCDPISGHTALYWYRQSLGQGPEFLIYFQGTGAADDSGLPNDRFFAVRPEGSVSTLKIQRTERGDSAVYLCASSLSGRRSSYNEQFFGPGTRLTVL.

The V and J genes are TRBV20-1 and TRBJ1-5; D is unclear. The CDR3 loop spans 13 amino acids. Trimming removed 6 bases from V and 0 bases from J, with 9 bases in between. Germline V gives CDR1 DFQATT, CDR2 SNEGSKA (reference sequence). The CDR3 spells CSAPLGSNQPQHF. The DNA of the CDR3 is TGCAGTGCCCCCCTGGGTAGCAATCAGCCCCAGCATTTT.

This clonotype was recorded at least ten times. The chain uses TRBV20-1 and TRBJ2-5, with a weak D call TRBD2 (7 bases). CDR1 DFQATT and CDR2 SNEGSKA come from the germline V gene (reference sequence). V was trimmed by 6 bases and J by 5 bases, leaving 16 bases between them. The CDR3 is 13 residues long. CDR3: CSAQTGGWETQYF. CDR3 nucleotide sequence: TGCAGTGCCCAGACGGGGGGCTGGGAGACCCAGTACTTC.

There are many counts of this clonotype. CDR3 loop: CASSQEWSSGRDEQFF. The CDR3 DNA is TGCGCCAGCAGCCAAGAGTGGTCTAGCGGCCGGGATGAGCAGTTCTTC. The chain recombines TRBV4-1 with TRBJ2-1; 7 nucleotides align to TRBD2. The CDR3 loop spans 16 amino acids. Trimming took 0 bases from V and 8 from J; bases not matched to a gene: 10. Per germline, CDR1 MGHRA and CDR2 YSYEKL.